Here is one T cell receptor beta chain with its context. Trimming stripped 5 bases from V and 1 base from J, with 9 bases between. Germline lookup yields CDR1 MNHEY and CDR2 SMNVEV (reference sequence). The CDR3 runs 13 residues. The record originates from a study of cytomegalovirus exposure and HLA in healthy donors. Profiling relied on immunoSEQ multiplex PCR, and the TCRdb table lists in-frame clones only, not all of them. The profile shows under 100,000 clones, 95% of them singletons. The donors belonged to the approximately 120-subject validation cohort, separate from the roughly 600-subject first cohort.

This chain uses TRBV27 with TRBJ2-7; D is perhaps TRBD2 (5 bases). Sequencing was done on a sample of PBMCs. The source is a woman under 30 in good health and CMV-seronegative. The CDR3 loop reads CASSSGPSYEQYF. CDR3 DNA: TGTGCCAGCAGTAGCGGACCGTCCTACGAGCAGTACTTC.